Listed here is a single T cell receptor beta chain. This clonotype was seen repeatedly, ten times or more. Its antigen has not been determined. Qualities for individual bases were not recorded, and no much larger clone is one base off. The sample originates from a study of regulatory T cells in long-lasting Graves disease (dated by TCRdb to about 2021). At the level of the whole study: In the newly diagnosed Graves' disease group, patients had been taking antithyroid drugs for less than 3 months. Peripheral blood TCR sequencing and RNA sequencing compared persistent Graves' disease patients with newly diagnosed Graves' disease patients. A total of some 33 samples were covered by TCR sequencing, comprising approximately 13 persistent and approximately 20 newly diagnosed Graves' disease patients. The study took place in China and was registered as a clinical trial. Points the paper makes about the study in general: Persistent Graves' disease patients showed lower TCR Shannon entropy and fewer highly expanded clones than newly diagnosed patients, suggesting clonal expansion. Sequencing and analysis were limited to the TCR beta chain. The authors acknowledged the small sample size as a limitation that may reduce accuracy. Because the primary lesion, thyroid tissue, could not be accessed, the study looked at peripheral blood alone. TRBV28, TRBJ1-2 and TRBJ2-5 were preferentially used in persistent disease, while TRBV20-1 and TRBJ2-1 were favored in newly diagnosed disease. Patients with persistent disease shared more public clonotypes (fewer than 3,000) than newly diagnosed patients did (about 970).

The library came from multiplex PCR. The sequencer was an Illumina HiSeq 4000. To build TCR beta libraries, CDR3 regions were amplified by Arm-PCR using iRepertoire HTBI primers. Before sequencing, the PCR products underwent gel purification. The study's processing was this. Gene usage analysis of CDR3 amino acid clonotypes used the approximately 62 TRBV and some 15 TRBJ segments found across samples. COPE and FqMerger were used to merge filtered high-quality paired reads into contigs. BLAST was used to align contigs to IMGT TRBV, TRBD and TRBJ reference genes, and CDR3 was defined according to IMGT. Any clonotype with a frequency above 0.1% was counted as a highly expanded clone. Shannon entropy was used to measure repertoire diversity, and the Gini coefficient was used to measure V-J evenness. Clonotypes shared by more than one individual were considered public. TCRdb took the public reads, trimmed them with fastp at Q25, ran MiXCR for clone calling and kept in-frame beta chains. Rows with a matching CDR3 protein are joined into one entry that keeps the most common DNA and genes. TCRdb, rather than the study authors, made the V and J calls. This sample is represented by roughly 410,000 distinct CDR3 sequences; about 15% of them were singletons. Together, the top ten hold under 9% of the sample.

The intended sense of this specimen's time point label: newly diagnosed GD, antithyroid drugs for less than 3 months. RNA was extracted from PBMCs in TRIzol for both TCR sequencing and RNA sequencing. Graves' disease was diagnosed according to American Thyroid Association guidelines. Patients for the study were recruited at an endocrinology department in Xi'an, China. Each patient gave around 9 milliliters of peripheral blood, collected in an EDTA anticoagulant tube. PBMCs were isolated by Ficoll Paque Plus density gradient separation without further T cell sorting. An Agilent 2100 Bioanalyzer and agarose gel were used to assess RNA quality, and a NanoDrop 2000 was used to measure RNA concentration. From its cysteine to its phenylalanine, the CDR3 spans 13 amino acids. The CDR3 DNA has 39 bases and is translated from base 1. V lost 6 bases and J lost 0 bases; the stretch between them is 8 bases long.

The data were also submitted as part of a second study, on T cells in Graves' hyperthyroidism and ophthalmopathy. The second study, in turn, reports: Graves' hyperthyroidism was defined as stable when no progression to ophthalmopathy occurred over 18 months of follow-up. Hyperthyroidism patients were newly diagnosed, with disease duration under 2 months, and aged 18 to 65 years. Any patient with an uncontrolled infection, another autoimmune disease, pregnancy or lactation was excluded. Diagnoses relied on clinical symptoms, serum thyroxine and TRAb, thyroid ultrasound and orbital computed tomography. The first round of RT-PCR for the TCR CDR3 was performed with the HTBI primer set and the Qiagen OneStep RT-PCR kit. Blood samples also contained most of the expanded thyroid clonotypes (frequency above 0.001), which suggests that blood repertoires may reflect thyroid immune responses. Ophthalmopathy was separated from stable hyperthyroidism by a 13 V-J signature model, with 85% to 90% sensitivity and about 81% specificity obtained in cross-validation and 80%/75% obtained in testing. In validation, progression to ophthalmopathy was predicted by the model with 55% to 71% sensitivity and 72% to 80% specificity, a median of about 6.8 months before onset. To identify distinguishing TCR V-J signatures, a discovery cohort of 95 to 100 patients was used, comprising 43 with Graves' ophthalmopathy and approximately 58 with stable Graves' hyperthyroidism. Whether ophthalmopathy could be predicted prospectively was tested in an independent validation cohort made up of 18 to 20 hyperthyroidism patients plus 17 patients who later progressed to ophthalmopathy. The approximately 90 discovery patients were randomly split 7:3 into training and test sets. The study also compared thyroid tissue and blood T-cell repertoires from five or six Graves' hyperthyroidism patients. Following sampling, methimazole starting at 30 mg daily was given to hyperthyroidism patients, and high-dose intravenous methylprednisolone was given to ophthalmopathy patients. Libraries were constructed in a second round of multiplex PCR, after which size selection and purification were carried out. The libraries were sequenced on an Illumina HiSeq2000 using paired-end 100 bp reads. SOAPnuke was used to process the raw data, with reads discarded if the reads contained adapters or uncalled bases, had a mean Phred below 15, or lacked an exact constant-primer or identifier match. High-quality paired reads were merged using COPE v1.2.5, and each unique nucleotide sequence was defined as a clonotype. Clonotypes were aligned to IMGT TRBV, TRBD and TRBJ reference segments using MiTCR v1.1. The analysis included only V-J combinations with a frequency above 0.0001, which together covered 99.2% of the repertoires. The TCS score was defined as F50 (clonal expansion) divided by E x V (chaos), with BLOSUM62-based TCRdist calculated between CDR3 peptides within each V-J. Welch's t-statistics and random forest reduced several hundred V-J features to under 15, which were used in a naive Bayes classifier (R e1071). Sample size was not statistically predetermined, and blinding of investigators to group allocation was not performed. According to the paper, TCR Vbeta CDR3 sequencing was carried out on over 130 peripheral blood samples, which came from 40 to 45 ophthalmopathy, fewer than 80 hyperthyroidism and approximately 17 progressor patients.

This receptor chain uses TRBV12-3 or TRBV12-4 and TRBJ1-1; the D gene lacks a confident call. The clonotype originates from a middle-aged woman with Graves disease. Donor details come from another sample of the same person, matched by shared clones. The sample consisted of peripheral blood mononuclear cells (PBMCs), taken at new diagnosis, from a patient treated with antithyroid drugs. The CDR3 sequence is CASRVRMNTEAFF. The nucleotides read TGTGCCAGCAGGGTTCGAATGAACACTGAAGCTTTCTTT.